This TCR beta chain was found in a study of blood T cell repertoires in COVID-19. Study-level information: The origin of the acute and convalescent COVID-19 samples was the United States, Italy and Spain. The analysed material was cDNA or gDNA that came from T cells, B-cell-depleted T cells, or PBMCs.

Participant-given clinical history determined each cohort assignment. Trimming left V 6 bases short and J 9 bases short, with 15 bases between. This CDR3 contains 13 residues. Measured with immunoSEQ multiplex PCR; TCRdb has only the in-frame clones, and not every one. Here the sample spans about 210,000 clones, 86% being singletons. The clonotype comes from a man aged 40-50 years with acute COVID-19. V and J are TRBV12-3 or TRBV12-4 and TRBJ2-1; maybe TRBD2 (6 bases). Sequenced sample: PBMCs or T cells enriched from blood (not recorded which). In nucleotides, the CDR3 is TGTGCCAGCAGCTCTACTAGCTTGGGTGAGCAGTTCTTC. Translation gives CASSSTSLGEQFF.